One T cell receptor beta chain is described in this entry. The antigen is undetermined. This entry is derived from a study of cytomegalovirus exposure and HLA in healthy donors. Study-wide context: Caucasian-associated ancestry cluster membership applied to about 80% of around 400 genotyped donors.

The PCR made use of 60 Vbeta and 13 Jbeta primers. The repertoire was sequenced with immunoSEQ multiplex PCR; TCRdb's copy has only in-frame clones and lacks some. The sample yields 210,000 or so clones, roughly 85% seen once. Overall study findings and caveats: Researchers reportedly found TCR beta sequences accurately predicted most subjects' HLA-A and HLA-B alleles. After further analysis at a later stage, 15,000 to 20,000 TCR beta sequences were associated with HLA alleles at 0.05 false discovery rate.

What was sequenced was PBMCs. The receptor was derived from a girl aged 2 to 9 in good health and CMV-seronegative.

CDR3 nucleotide sequence: TGTGCCAGCAGTGAATACAGTAACTATGGCTACACCTTC. Translated: CASSEYSNYGYTF. This sequence joins TRBV25-1 and TRBJ1-2; no firm D call. The V end lost 0 bases, the J end lost 1 base, and 3 bases lay between the germline ends. This CDR3 is 13 amino acids long. Germline CDR1 reads MGHDK; CDR2 reads SYGVNS.